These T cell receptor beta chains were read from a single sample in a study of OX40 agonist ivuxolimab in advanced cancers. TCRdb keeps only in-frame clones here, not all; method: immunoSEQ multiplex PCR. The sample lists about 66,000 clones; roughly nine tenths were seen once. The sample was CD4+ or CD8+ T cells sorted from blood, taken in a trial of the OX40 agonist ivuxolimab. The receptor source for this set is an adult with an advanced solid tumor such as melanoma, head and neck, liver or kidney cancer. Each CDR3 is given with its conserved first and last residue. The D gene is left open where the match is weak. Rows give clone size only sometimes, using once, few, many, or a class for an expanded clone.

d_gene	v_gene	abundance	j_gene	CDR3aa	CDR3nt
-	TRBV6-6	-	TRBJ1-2	CASSPRVGDYGYTF	TGTGCCAGCAGTCCCAGGGTTGGGGACTATGGCTACACCTTC
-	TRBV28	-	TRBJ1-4	CASRLRGPGEKLFF	TGTGCCAGCAGACTGAGGGGACCTGGGGAAAAACTGTTTTTT
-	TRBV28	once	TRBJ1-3	CASSSSGVPSGNTIYF	TGTGCCAGCAGTTCCTCAGGGGTCCCCTCTGGAAACACCATATATTTT
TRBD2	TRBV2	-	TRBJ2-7	CASIPSSGSHEQYF	TGTGCCAGCATCCCTTCTAGCGGGAGTCATGAGCAGTACTTC
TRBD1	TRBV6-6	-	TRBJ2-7	CASSYWPRDRDRQYF	TGTGCCAGCAGTTACTGGCCGAGAGACAGGGATAGGCAGTACTTC
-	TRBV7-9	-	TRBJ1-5	CASSVDSLNQPQHF	TGTGCCAGCAGCGTAGACAGTCTCAATCAGCCCCAGCATTTT
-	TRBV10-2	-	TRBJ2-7	CASSVAGAAAYF	TGCGCCAGCAGTGTGGCAGGGGCGGCGGCCTACTTC
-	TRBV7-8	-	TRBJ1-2	CASSLDGGYTF	TGTGCCAGCAGCTTGGATGGGGGCTACACCTTC
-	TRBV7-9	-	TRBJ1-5	CASSYHQPQHF	TGTGCCAGCAGCTATCATCAGCCCCAGCATTTT
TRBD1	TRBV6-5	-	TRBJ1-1	CASSGTVHTEAFF	TGTGCCAGCAGTGGGACAGTCCACACTGAAGCTTTCTTT
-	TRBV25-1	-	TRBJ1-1	CASSESGRNTEAFF	TGTGCCAGCAGTGAATCTGGCAGGAACACTGAAGCTTTCTTT
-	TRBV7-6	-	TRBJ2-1	CASSLFSGPRDEQFF	TGTGCCAGCAGCTTATTCTCGGGCCCCCGCGATGAGCAGTTCTTC
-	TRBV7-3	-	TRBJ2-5	CASSLTGTGQETQYF	TGTGCCAGCAGCTTAACCGGCACAGGCCAAGAGACCCAGTACTTC
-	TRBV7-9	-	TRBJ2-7	CASSFIAQGEQYF	TGTGCCAGCAGCTTCATCGCGCAGGGCGAGCAGTACTTC
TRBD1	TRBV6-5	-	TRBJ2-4	CASRGTGRNIQYF	TGTGCCAGCAGAGGGACAGGGAGAAACATTCAGTACTTC
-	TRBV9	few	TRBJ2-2	CASSPNWVRTGELFF	TGTGCCAGCAGCCCAAACTGGGTTCGCACCGGGGAGCTGTTTTTT
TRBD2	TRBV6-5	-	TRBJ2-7	CASRSPSGTTYEQYF	TGTGCCAGCAGATCCCCTAGCGGGACCACTTACGAGCAGTACTTC
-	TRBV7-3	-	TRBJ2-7	CASSLSVYEQYF	TGTGCCAGCAGCTTATCCGTCTACGAGCAGTACTTC